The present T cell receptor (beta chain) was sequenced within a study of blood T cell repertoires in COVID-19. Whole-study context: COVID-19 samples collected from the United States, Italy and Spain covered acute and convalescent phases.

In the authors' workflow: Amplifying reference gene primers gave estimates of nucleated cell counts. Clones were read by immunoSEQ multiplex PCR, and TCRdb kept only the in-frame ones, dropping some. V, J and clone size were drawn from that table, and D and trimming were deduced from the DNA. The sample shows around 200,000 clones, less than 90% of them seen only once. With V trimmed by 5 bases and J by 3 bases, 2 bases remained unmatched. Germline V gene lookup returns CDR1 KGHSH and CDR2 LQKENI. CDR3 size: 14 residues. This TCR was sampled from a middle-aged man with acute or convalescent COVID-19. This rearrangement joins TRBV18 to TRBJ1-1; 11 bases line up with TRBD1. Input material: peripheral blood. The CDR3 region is CASSGQGADTEAFF. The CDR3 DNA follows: TGTGCCAGCTCAGGACAGGGGGCGGACACTGAAGCTTTCTTT.